These T cell receptor beta chains were read from a single sample in a study of T cell repertoires in cytomegalovirus infection. TCRdb reanalysed the reads using MiXCR and keeps one entry per CDR3 protein. The profile shows about 680,000 distinct CDR3 sequences, 20% to 30% of them singletons. The sample taken for sequencing was CD8+ T cells from PBMCs. These receptors originate from a human donor in good health (CMV status not recorded). Some clones in this sample may be carry-over from other donors' samples. Each CDR3 is given with its conserved first and last residue. Each record gives: CDR3 protein, clone size, V gene. Clone size is stated in some rows and not others, as once, few, many or a class when expanded.

CSARGGGIYEQYF,-,TRBV20-1
CASSAGNWNEQFF,-,TRBV12-3/TRBV12-4
CASSDAPGQSANYGYTF,few,TRBV2
CATRAPSYEQYF,few,TRBV15
CASSFDRGKGIALSGANVLTF,-,TRBV28
CASSLARQGGYEQYF,many,TRBV7-8
CSVEFTDYGYTF,-,TRBV29-1
CASSYRPSSGNTIYF,once,TRBV7-9
CSAAGRDAKNIQYF,few,TRBV20-1
CATEGGETQYF,-,TRBV2
CSVEDSFGVPYEQYF,-,TRBV29-1
CASSLGEMGQGSEKLFF,few,TRBV13
CATLPVWDLNTEAFF,few,TRBV19
CSAPGRSPREQYF,few,TRBV20-1
CASGGPLRF,many,TRBV12-5
CASSYSWDRSDDYNEQFF,few,TRBV6-2/TRBV6-3
CASSTPKGGPTDTQYF,-,TRBV9
CAIRLRGLAGNNEQFF,many,TRBV10-3
CSARGRFGENTEAFF,few,TRBV20-1
CASSTPTGQRAGYTF,few,TRBV28
CSAPPETGENQPQHF,many,TRBV20-1
CASSLALGNNQPQHF,-,TRBV7-9
CSVVAGAAWNEQFF,-,TRBV29-1
CASSPGPSGLADNEQFF,few,TRBV19
CSVDDDGNTEAFF,-,TRBV29-1
CASSLQGRADSPLHF,many,TRBV6-6
CSVGGGDYGYTF,few,TRBV29-1
CASRRDLGNQPQHF,few,TRBV5-1
CASTLGGQETQYF,many,TRBV12-3/TRBV12-4
CASSLASRSDGYTF,many,TRBV7-9
CASSPDRPPQHF,-,TRBV12-3/TRBV12-4
CASSQAAGGRTYNEQFF,-,TRBV4-1
CAISESHGGGDSPLHF,few,TRBV10-3
CASSSLYRVGETQYF,-,TRBV27
CASKWGTEAFF,few,TRBV19
CASTLPGGETQYF,many,TRBV7-9
CASSSGGLDNEQFF,many,TRBV12-3/TRBV12-4
CASSVAGQGEFF,once,TRBV6-1
CASSLEWGARGETQYF,many,TRBV7-6
CASRKAGLVYGYTF,many,TRBV6-1
CSARDIRSAYNSPLHF,-,TRBV20-1
CAGGGGAGNEQFF,-,TRBV10-3
CASSFGGAGTGELFF,many,TRBV7-6
CSARDLEILETQYF,-,TRBV20-1
CASRTIVSKPDRGPPPYGYTF,-,TRBV28
CASSIEGSFYSNQPQHF,few,TRBV19
CASSFGTGSLGQPQHF,-,TRBV28
CASSRDSSSETQYF,many,TRBV28
CASRRTSGGRNSYNEQFF,-,TRBV7-9
CASTTPEAFF,-,TRBV12-3/TRBV12-4